In this sample, the clone carrying this T cell receptor beta chain turned up a few times. The antigen remains unidentified. Culture proceeded for roughly ten days, and CD4+ T cells were then isolated. This table comes from immunoSEQ multiplex PCR, and its TCRdb copy is limited to in-frame clones, with some not included. Among over 45,000 clones listed, over 50% were seen once. The sample belongs to a study of vaccination effects on CD4 cells after COVID-19. As for the study in general: Antigen-specific CD4+ T cells were first expanded with viral peptide pools by the ViraFEST assay and only then sequenced. As their vaccination, participants received two doses of either BNT162b2 or mRNA-1273.

V lost 0 bases and J lost 5, with 5 bases in between. The CDR3 totals 12 residues. The germline V gene encodes CDR1 LGHDT and CDR2 YNNKEL (reference sequence). This sequence was found in a human donor who received a COVID-19 vaccine. This rearrangement joins TRBV3-1 (or the pseudogene TRBV3-2) to TRBJ2-7, with D unresolved. The sample was CD4+ T cells from PBMCs cultured without peptide, taken before COVID-19 vaccination. CDR3 loop: CASSQELNEQYF. CDR3 coding DNA: TGTGCCAGCAGCCAAGAGTTGAACGAGCAGTACTTC.